This T cell receptor beta chain was identified during a study of tumor T cells in aggressive B-cell lymphoma. Germline loops: CDR1 MGHRA, CDR2 YSYEKL. The junction had 15 bases not matched to a gene; V was cut back by 4 bases and J by 7 bases. The CDR3 has 18 residues. Here immunoSEQ multiplex PCR was the method, and the copy in TCRdb shows in-frame clones only, minus some. The table lists approximately 10,000 clones, 80% to 90% of them singletons. This receptor was taken from an adult with diffuse large B cell lymphoma. The rearrangement links TRBV4-1 to TRBJ2-2, with 10 bases matching TRBD1. Sample: tumor tissue. This chain's CDR3 is CASSLGGTGDYSSGELFF. Here the CDR3 DNA reads TGCGCCAGCAGCCTTGGGGGGACAGGGGATTATAGTAGCGGGGAGCTGTTTTTT.